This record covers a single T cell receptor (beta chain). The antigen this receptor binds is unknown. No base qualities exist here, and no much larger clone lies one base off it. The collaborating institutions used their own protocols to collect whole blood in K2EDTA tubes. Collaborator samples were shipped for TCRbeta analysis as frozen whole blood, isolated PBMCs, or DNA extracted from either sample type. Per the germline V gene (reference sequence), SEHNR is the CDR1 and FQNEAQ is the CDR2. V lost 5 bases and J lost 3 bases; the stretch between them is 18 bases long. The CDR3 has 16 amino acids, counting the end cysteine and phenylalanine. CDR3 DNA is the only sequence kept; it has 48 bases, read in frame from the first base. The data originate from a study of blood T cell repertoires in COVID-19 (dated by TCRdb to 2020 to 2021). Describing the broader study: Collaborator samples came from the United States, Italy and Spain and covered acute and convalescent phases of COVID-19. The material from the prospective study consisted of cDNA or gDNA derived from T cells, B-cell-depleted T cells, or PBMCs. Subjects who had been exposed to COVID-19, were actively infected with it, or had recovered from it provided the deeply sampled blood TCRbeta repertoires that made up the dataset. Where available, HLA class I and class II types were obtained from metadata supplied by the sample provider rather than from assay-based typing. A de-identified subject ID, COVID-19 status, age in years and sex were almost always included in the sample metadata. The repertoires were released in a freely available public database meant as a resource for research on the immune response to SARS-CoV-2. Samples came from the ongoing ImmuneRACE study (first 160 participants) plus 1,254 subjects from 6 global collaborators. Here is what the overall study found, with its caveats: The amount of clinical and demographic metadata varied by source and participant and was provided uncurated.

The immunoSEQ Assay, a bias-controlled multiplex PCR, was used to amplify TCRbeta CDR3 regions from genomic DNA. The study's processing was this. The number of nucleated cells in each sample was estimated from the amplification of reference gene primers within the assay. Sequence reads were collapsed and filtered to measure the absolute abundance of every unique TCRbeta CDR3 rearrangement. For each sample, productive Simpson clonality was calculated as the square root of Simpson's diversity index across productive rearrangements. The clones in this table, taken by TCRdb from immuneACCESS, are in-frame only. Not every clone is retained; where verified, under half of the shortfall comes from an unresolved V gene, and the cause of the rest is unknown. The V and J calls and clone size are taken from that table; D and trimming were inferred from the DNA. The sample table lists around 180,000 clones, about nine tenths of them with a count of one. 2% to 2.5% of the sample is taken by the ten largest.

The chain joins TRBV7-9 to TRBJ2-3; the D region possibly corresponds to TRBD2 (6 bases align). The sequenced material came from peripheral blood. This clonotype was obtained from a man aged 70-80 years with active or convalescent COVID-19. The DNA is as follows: TGTGCCAGCAGCCGATCACCCGGGGGTGGAACAGATACGCAGTATTTT. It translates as CASSRSPGGGTDTQYF. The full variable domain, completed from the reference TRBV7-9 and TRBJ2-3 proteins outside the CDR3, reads DTGVSQNPRHKITKRGQNVTFRCDPISEHNRLYWYRQTLGQGPEFLTYFQNEAQLEKSRLLSDRFSAERPKGSFSTLEIQRTEQGDSAMYLCASSRSPGGGTDTQYFGPGTRLTVL.